Each of the 4 T cell receptor beta chains below was sequenced from the same sample in a study of blood T cell dynamics during melanoma immunotherapy (dated by TCRdb to about 2020). Libraries were constructed by the immunoSEQ multiplex PCR assay. Here the immuneACCESS table is served through TCRdb, limited to in-frame sequences with V and J called. Missing clones are a known gap in these copies; in checked studies unresolved V genes cover under half, and the rest lacks a known reason. Counted in this sample were 8,500 to 11,000 clones; 70% to 90% of them appeared once. The leading ten clones occupy 9.8% of the sample. Read against the paper, the sample's time point label means: pre-treatment baseline. Sequences were derived from blood, sampled from a patient treated with checkpoint blockade. All receptors come from a human donor with melanoma.

The genes are TRBV7-8 and TRBJ1-1; D is unclear. This CDR3 is 14 amino acids long. CDR1 and CDR2 (germline): SGHVS, FQNEAQ. V was clipped by 5 bases and J by 6 bases, with 16 bases between them. The CDR3 spells CASSGSARVPEAFF. The CDR3 bases are TGTGCCAGCAGCGGCAGCGCTCGGGTACCTGAAGCTTTCTTT.

The chain couples TRBV5-5 to TRBJ1-1; D is uncertain. The CDR3 has 15 residues. CDR1 is SGHKS, CDR2 YYEKEE, per germline (reference sequence). The V end was cut by 3 bases, the J end by 1 base, with 13 bases between. DNA of the CDR3: TGTGCCAGCAGCTCGGGGAGGATCGAGAACACTGAAGCTTTCTTT. Its protein product is CASSSGRIENTEAFF.

The CDR3 nucleotides read TGTGCCAGTAGAACACTAGCGGGGTCGGGCACCGGGGAGCTGTTTTTT. The encoded protein is CASRTLAGSGTGELFF. The V and J genes are TRBV19 and TRBJ2-2; 10 nucleotides agree with TRBD2. The germline V gene has CDR1 LNHDA and CDR2 SQIVND (reference sequence). This CDR3 contains 16 residues. Losses at the gene ends were 6 bases for V and 4 bases for J; bases not matched to a gene: 8.

The chain is built from TRBV4-2 and TRBJ2-1; 8 nucleotides align to TRBD2. After removal of 0 bases from V and 2 bases from J, the junction contained 3 bases not matched to a gene. This CDR3 region has 16 residues. Germline CDR1 is LGHNA and CDR2 is YNFKEQ. CDR3 in DNA: TGTGCCAGCAGCCAAGAGGGACTAGGGGCCTACAATGAGCAGTTCTTC. This encodes CASSQEGLGAYNEQFF.